The present TCR beta chain was sequenced within a study of Ad26.COV2.S vaccination and SARS-CoV-2 variants (dated by TCRdb to the early 2020s). For the study in its entirety: Vaccine-arm donors came from COV1001, a multicentre, randomized, double-blind, placebo-controlled phase I-IIa trial of Ad26.COV2.S in healthy adults. Dosing of Ad26.COV2.S was intramuscular, at either 5x10^10 or 1x10^11 viral particles, delivered as one shot or as two shots spaced 56 days apart. TCRbeta repertoire sequencing served as the tool for gauging how specific and how broad the SARS-CoV-2-reactive T cell receptors were following Ad26.COV2.S vaccination. A total of some 30 samples were included in the TCR-sequenced set, comprising about 20 Ad26.COV2.S vaccine recipients, 5 placebo recipients and 8 SARS-CoV-2 convalescent individuals. Participants in the trial were split at random into five groups of five each, receiving low-dose or high-dose Ad26.COV2.S once or twice, or else placebo on both occasions. Throughout the experiments and outcome assessment, investigators stayed blinded to trial group allocation.

TCRbeta CDR3 regions were sequenced with the immunoSEQ Assay. After extraction, genomic DNA underwent amplification by bias-controlled multiplex PCR, followed by high-throughput sequencing. The published analysis was carried out like this. Collapsing and filtering of sequences were performed to quantify the absolute abundance of each unique TCRbeta CDR3 region. T cell fraction was estimated by normalizing TCRbeta template counts to usable DNA, with usable DNA measured through amplification of reference genes found in all nucleated cells. Repertoire TCRs were annotated as SARS-CoV-2-specific by exact matching of V gene, CDR3 amino acid sequence and J gene to a known reactive TCR set. The reference SARS-CoV-2 TCR set came from MIRA and was filtered for enrichment in COVID-19-positive ImmuneCODE repertoires, removing public or cross-reactive TCRs. Drawing on the MIRA antigens, annotated TCRs were analysed further at the level of specific ORF or position within ORF. Breadth was defined as the number of annotated unique rearrangements divided by the total number of unique productive rearrangements, and depth was defined as the summed frequency of the annotated unique rearrangements. Two-sided Wilcoxon rank-sum tests were used to compare TCR breadth between groups. TCRdb limited this immuneACCESS table to in-frame rearrangements with V and J called. A share of clones is missing; checked studies link under half to unresolved V genes, and the rest is unexplained. That table supplies the V and J calls and clone size; D and trimming were determined from the DNA. In all, the sample holds 450,000 to 550,000 clones, and roughly nine tenths of those were seen once. The top ten clones comprise approximately 2.5% of the sample.

The CDR3 contains 14 residues, cysteine and phenylalanine counted. The retained sequence is limited to the CDR3, 42 bases, with the frame set at the first base. Trimming at the junction amounts to 4 bases on V and 2 bases on J, and the germline ends lie 11 bases apart. The germline V gene yields MNHEY for CDR1 and SVGAGI for CDR2. In regard to this clone: No antigen is known for it. Base qualities are missing; no much larger clone stands one base away.

Study-wide conclusions, independent of this receptor: Vaccine and placebo recipients had similar non-spike TCR breadth, a finding consistent with the vaccine containing only spike. Spike-specific TCR breadth was higher in Ad26.COV2.S recipients than in placebo recipients (P = 0.0014). The study was not powered for comparison of responses between vaccine doses or regimens. According to the authors, total T cell responses may have been underestimated by the TCR breadth and depth analyses. Substantial breadth of spike-specific CD8+ and CD4+ T cell responses was reported after vaccination.

Sample treatment or condition, as interpreted from the label and publication: around 19 received Ad26.COV2.S at low or high dose, single or two shots; 5 received placebo; per-sample allocation not given. For vaccine and placebo recipients, the sequenced repertoires came from samples collected on day 63 after the first injection. Between 29 July and 7 August 2020, Cohort 1b enrolled 25 adults aged 18-55 years at one site in Boston, USA. As a vaccine, Ad26.COV2.S was a replication-incompetent adenovirus type 26 vector that expressed a prefusion-stabilized SARS-CoV-2 spike protein derived from the original Wuhan strain.

This clonotype was obtained from a person aged 18-60 years who received the Ad26.COV2.S COVID-19 vaccine or a placebo. Here the chain combines TRBV6-5 and TRBJ1-2, with TRBD1 tentatively as D gene (5 bases match). The sample here was peripheral blood, taken in a trial of Ad26.COV2.S vaccine versus placebo. The bases read TGTGCCAGCAGTTTACAGGTTGAAAACTATGGCTACACCTTC. The resulting protein is CASSLQVENYGYTF.